This is a list of T cell receptor beta chains from one sample in a study of breast tumors, draining lymph nodes, adjacent tissues. TCRdb itself ran the multiplex PCR reads through MiXCR, one entry per CDR3 protein. The sample yields some 52,000 distinct CDR3 sequences, roughly two fifths seen once. Sequenced material: breast tumor tissue. The receptor source for this set is a female donor with breast cancer. Some clones in this sample may be carry-over from other donors' samples. The CDR3 runs from the conserved cysteine through the conserved F or W. A D gene is named only where the DNA matches it firmly. Size tells how often a clone was seen (once, few, many) or the class of an expanded clone, and some rows leave it out.

TRBJ1-6 . . TRBV20-1 TGCAGTGCTAGAGTCAGGGCTGGCCCCTATAATTCACCCCTCCACTTT CSARVRAGPYNSPLHF
TRBJ2-1 . few TRBV28 TGTGCCAGCAGTTTAGGGGGAACATACAATGAGCAGTTCTTC CASSLGGTYNEQFF
TRBJ2-1 TRBD2 . TRBV20-1 TGCAGTGCTAGGAAAGATCTAGCGGGAGGGCATGAGCAGTTCTTC CSARKDLAGGHEQFF
TRBJ2-1 TRBD2 many TRBV19 TGTGCCAGTAGTATAACTAGCGGGAGCTCCTACAATGAGCAGTTCTTC CASSITSGSSYNEQFF
TRBJ2-3 TRBD2 many TRBV5-6 TGTGCCAGCAGCTCCCTCCGGGAGGACGGGACAGATACGCAGTATTTT CASSSLREDGTDTQYF
TRBJ2-3 TRBD2 . TRBV15 TGTGCCACCAGCAGATCAGCGGGAGTTGGAGATACGCAGTATTTT CATSRSAGVGDTQYF
TRBJ1-2 TRBD1 many TRBV11-2 TGTGCCAGCAGCCCAACAAACAGGGGTAACACCTTC CASSPTNRGNTF
TRBJ2-5 . . TRBV20-1 TGCAGTGCTAGAGATCGGGTGGGGGAGACCCAGTACTTC CSARDRVGETQYF
TRBJ2-7 TRBD2 . TRBV12-3/TRBV12-4 TGTGCCAGCAGTCAACTAGCGGGAGGGCACGAGCAGTACTTC CASSQLAGGHEQYF
TRBJ1-3 . . TRBV19 TGTGCCAGTAGTATTCTCGAAACTAGCGGCTCTGGAAACACCATATATTTT CASSILETSGSGNTIYF
TRBJ2-3 . many TRBV14 TGTGCCAGCAGTCCTAACCGAGGTGATACGCAGTATTTT CASSPNRGDTQYF
TRBJ2-3 TRBD2 many TRBV20-1 TGCAGTGCTAGCCCCCGGACTAGCGGGAGTACTACAGATACGCAGTATTTT CSASPRTSGSTTDTQYF
TRBJ1-2 . many TRBV5-6 TGTGCCAGCAGCTTTTTTCAGGGGAGCTATGGCTACACCTTC CASSFFQGSYGYTF
TRBJ2-7 TRBD2 . TRBV5-1 TGCGCCAGCAGCCCGAGACTAGCGTCCGACGAGCAGTACTTC CASSPRLASDEQYF
TRBJ2-7 . . TRBV20-1 TGCAGTGCTAGAGACCTAACTAGGAACTCCTACGAGCAGTACTTC CSARDLTRNSYEQYF
TRBJ1-5 TRBD1 many TRBV29-1 TGCAGCGTTGGGGACAGGGGGGACAATCAGCCCCAGCATTTT CSVGDRGDNQPQHF
TRBJ2-1 TRBD2 . TRBV7-2 TGTGCCAGCAGCCTCCACTGGGAGGGAGAGTTCTTC CASSLHWEGEFF
TRBJ2-5 TRBD1 medium-sized TRBV7-2 TGTGCCAGCAGCGACAGGGATTCAGGGACCCAGTACTTC CASSDRDSGTQYF
TRBJ1-3 . many TRBV29-1 TGCAGCGTAAACTCTGGAAACACCATATATTTT CSVNSGNTIYF
TRBJ1-5 TRBD1 . TRBV20-1 TGCAGTGCTAGTGGACAGGGGGTCCAGCCCCAGCATTTT CSASGQGVQPQHF
TRBJ1-6 . many TRBV5-5 TGTGCCAGCAGCCCTCTCGCTTCACCCCTCCACTTT CASSPLASPLHF
TRBJ2-6 . many TRBV7-8 TGTGCCAGCAGCTTAGAAGCAGAATGGGGGGCCAACGTCCTGACTTTC CASSLEAEWGANVLTF
TRBJ1-2 . . TRBV29-1 TGCAGCGTTAGAGGTCAGAGGAGCTATACCTTC CSVRGQRSYTF
TRBJ1-5 TRBD1 medium-sized TRBV5-8 TGTGCCAGCAGCCCACGGTTGACAGGGGTGAATCAGCCCCAGCATTTT CASSPRLTGVNQPQHF
TRBJ2-2 . few TRBV3-1 TGTGCCAGCAGCCAAGATTATTCTAGCGAGGGCACCGGGGAGCTGTTTTTT CASSQDYSSEGTGELFF
TRBJ2-3 . many TRBV12-3/TRBV12-4 TGTGCCACCAGACCCGCTTACACAGATACGCAGTATTTT CATRPAYTDTQYF
TRBJ2-7 TRBD2 . TRBV4-2 TGTGCCAGCAGCCGGGAGGCCAGCGGGAGATACGAGCAGTACTTC CASSREASGRYEQYF
TRBJ2-3 TRBD2 . TRBV10-3 TGTGCCATAAGCGAACTAGCGGGAGAGACAGATACGCAGTATTTT CAISELAGETDTQYF
TRBJ1-6 . many TRBV11-3 TGTGCCAGCAGCCTACGGGGCCCTCGGGGGAATTCACCCCTCCACTTT CASSLRGPRGNSPLHF
TRBJ2-1 TRBD1 many TRBV2 TGTGCCAGCAGTGAGGACAGGGGTGATGAGCAGTTCTTC CASSEDRGDEQFF
TRBJ1-1 TRBD1 . TRBV4-3 TGCGCCAGCAGCCAAGAACAGGGGGGGACTGAAGCTTTCTTT CASSQEQGGTEAFF
TRBJ1-6 . . TRBV7-8 TGTGCCAGCAGCCCCGTAGCGGGACTGATTAATTCACCCCTCCACTTT CASSPVAGLINSPLHF
TRBJ2-3 TRBD2 few TRBV20-1 TGCAGTGCCCTATCCGGGACTAGCGTGACAGATACGCAGTATTTT CSALSGTSVTDTQYF
TRBJ1-5 TRBD1 many TRBV7-2 TGTGCCAGCAGCGAACAGGGGCTGGGGAATCAGCCCCAGCATTTT CASSEQGLGNQPQHF
TRBJ2-3 TRBD2 . TRBV10-3 TGCGCCATTAAATCTAGCGGGGATAGCACAGATACGCAGTATTTT CAIKSSGDSTDTQYF